This T cell receptor (beta chain) was profiled in a study of early T cells in non-severe SARS-CoV-2 infection. Study-wide context: Sequencing was performed on bulk RNA from unsorted whole blood, leaving chains unpaired. Study results and limitations: Matching results from VDJdb favored anti-spike CD8 responses, leaving private and CD4 specificities undetected.

TCRdb re-analysed the 5' RACE reads in MiXCR, keeping a single row per CDR3 protein. In the table there are about 25,000 distinct CDR3 sequences, around 4.8% of which are singletons. Many counts were recorded for this clonotype. Its specificity is unknown. The CDR3 loop spans 14 amino acids. The germline V and J ends were trimmed by 9 bases and 5 bases, with 20 bases remaining between them. Germline lookup yields CDR1 MNHGY and CDR2 SVAAGI. The clonotype was recovered from an adult who was a healthcare worker with PCR-confirmed SARS-CoV-2 infection or an uninfected control (not recorded which). The chain links TRBV6-9 to TRBJ2-7; D possibly corresponds to TRBD2 (6 bases). The sequencing input was whole blood. Here the CDR3 DNA reads TGTGCCAGAAGACCCGGGACTCCTCCTGACGAGCAGTACTTC. Translation gives CARRPGTPPDEQYF.